The clone carrying this T cell receptor beta chain was detected a few times. Treatment given: skin biopsy from PPD injection site in Mantoux-positive individual. Unsorted total RNA, roughly 1 to 1,100 ng, was DNase treated before reverse transcription. The CDR3 length is 15 residues. Germline V gene sequence: CDR1 SGHTA, CDR2 FQGNSA. Trimming stripped 1 base from V and 10 bases from J, with 14 bases between. Reverse transcription of blood and skin TCR RNA was primed at alpha and beta constant regions. MiXCR, run by TCRdb on the UMI-ligation and nested PCR reads, gives a single entry per CDR3 protein. The table has 15,000 to 20,000 distinct CDR3 sequences, 8% to 10% seen once. This sample stems from a study of naive and memory T cell subsets.

This sample comprised skin, obtained from a tuberculin skin test site. The receptor comes from an adult in good health. The chain carries TRBV7-2 and TRBJ1-6; D ambiguous. The CDR3 DNA follows: TGTGCCAGCAGCTTAGGGGTGGGAGGGAACTCACCCCTCCACTTT. It yields the protein CASSLGVGGNSPLHF.